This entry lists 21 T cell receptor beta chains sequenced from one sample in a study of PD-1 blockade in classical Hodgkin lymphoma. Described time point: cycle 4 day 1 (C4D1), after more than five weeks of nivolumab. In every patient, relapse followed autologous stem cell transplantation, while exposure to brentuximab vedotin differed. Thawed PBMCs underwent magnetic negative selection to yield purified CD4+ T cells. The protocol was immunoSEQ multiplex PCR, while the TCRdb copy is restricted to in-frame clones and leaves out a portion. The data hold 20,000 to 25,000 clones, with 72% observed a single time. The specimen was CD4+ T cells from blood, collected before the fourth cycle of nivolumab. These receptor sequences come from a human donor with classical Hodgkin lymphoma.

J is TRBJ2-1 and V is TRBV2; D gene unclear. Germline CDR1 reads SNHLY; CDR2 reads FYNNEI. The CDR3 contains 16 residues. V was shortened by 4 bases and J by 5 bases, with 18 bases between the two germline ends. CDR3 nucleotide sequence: TGTGCCAGCAGTGTAACTCAACTCTCTCAGAACAATGAGCAGTTCTTC. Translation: CASSVTQLSQNNEQFF.

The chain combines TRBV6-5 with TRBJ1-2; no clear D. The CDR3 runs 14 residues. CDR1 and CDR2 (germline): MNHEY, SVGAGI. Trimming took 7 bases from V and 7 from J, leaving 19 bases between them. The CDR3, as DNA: TGTGCCAGCACCAACTCGGGTTTCTTGATTGGCTACACCTTC. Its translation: CASTNSGFLIGYTF.

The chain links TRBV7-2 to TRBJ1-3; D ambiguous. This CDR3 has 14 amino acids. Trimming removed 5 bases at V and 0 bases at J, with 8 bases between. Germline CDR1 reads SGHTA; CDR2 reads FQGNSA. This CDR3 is CASSPTNSGNTIYF. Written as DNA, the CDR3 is TGTGCCAGCAGCCCCACCAACTCTGGAAACACCATATATTTT.

CDR3 region: CASSPEGPGKLFF. DNA of the CDR3: TGTGCCAGCAGCCCAGAAGGCCCAGGAAAACTGTTTTTT. This chain uses TRBV5-4 with TRBJ1-4; D not certain. This CDR3 has 13 amino acids. Germline-derived CDR1 and CDR2 are SGHNT and YYREEE (reference sequence). V lost 4 bases and J 10 bases, leaving 14 bases between the germline ends.

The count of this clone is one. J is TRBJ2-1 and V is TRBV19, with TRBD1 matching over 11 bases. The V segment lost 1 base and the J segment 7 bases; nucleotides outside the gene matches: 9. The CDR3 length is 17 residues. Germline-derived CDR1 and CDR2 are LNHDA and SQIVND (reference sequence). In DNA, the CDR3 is TGTGCCAGTAGTATAGGAAGGGGGGACAGGGGGACGAATGAGCAGTTCTTC. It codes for CASSIGRGDRGTNEQFF.

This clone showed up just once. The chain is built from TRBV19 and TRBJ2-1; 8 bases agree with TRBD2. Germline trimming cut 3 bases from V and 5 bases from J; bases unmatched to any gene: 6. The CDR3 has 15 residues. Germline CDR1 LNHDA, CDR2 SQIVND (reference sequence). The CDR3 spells CASSIGGTRNNEQFF. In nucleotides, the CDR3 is TGTGCCAGTAGTATCGGGGGGACTAGAAACAATGAGCAGTTCTTC.

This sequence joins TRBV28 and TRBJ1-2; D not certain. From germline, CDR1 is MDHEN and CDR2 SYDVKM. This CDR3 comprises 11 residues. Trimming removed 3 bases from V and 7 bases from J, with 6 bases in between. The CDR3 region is CASSFPFGYTF. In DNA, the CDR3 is TGTGCCAGCAGTTTCCCGTTTGGCTACACCTTC.

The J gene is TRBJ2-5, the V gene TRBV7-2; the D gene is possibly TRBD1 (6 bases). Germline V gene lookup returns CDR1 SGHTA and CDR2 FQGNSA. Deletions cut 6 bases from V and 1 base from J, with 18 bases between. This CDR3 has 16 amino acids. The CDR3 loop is CASRSKTGTFQETQYF. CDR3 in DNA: TGTGCCAGCAGGAGTAAAACAGGGACCTTCCAAGAGACCCAGTACTTC.

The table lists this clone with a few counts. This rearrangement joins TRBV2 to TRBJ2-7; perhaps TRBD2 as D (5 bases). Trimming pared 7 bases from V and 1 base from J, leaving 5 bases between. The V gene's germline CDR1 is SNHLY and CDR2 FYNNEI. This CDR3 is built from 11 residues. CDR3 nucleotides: TGTGCCAGCACGGGATCCTACGAGCAGTACTTC. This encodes CASTGSYEQYF.

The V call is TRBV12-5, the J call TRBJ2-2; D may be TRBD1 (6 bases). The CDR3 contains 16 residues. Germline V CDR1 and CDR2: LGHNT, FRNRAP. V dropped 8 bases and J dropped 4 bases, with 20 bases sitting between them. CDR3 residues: CASRGIDSEGTGELFF. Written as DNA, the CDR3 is TGTGCTAGTAGGGGGATAGACAGTGAGGGCACCGGGGAGCTGTTTTTT. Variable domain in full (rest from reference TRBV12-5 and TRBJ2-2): DARVTQTPRHKVTEMGQEVTMRCQPILGHNTVFWYRQTMMQGLELLAYFRNRAPLDDSGMPKDRFSAEMPDATLATLKIQPSEPRDSAVYFCASRGIDSEGTGELFFGEGSRLTVL.

The CDR3 DNA reads as TGTGCCAGCACCCCGTACAAACGGGTCAGTACAAACTATGGCTACACCTTC. As protein: CASTPYKRVSTNYGYTF. The J gene is TRBJ1-2, the V gene TRBV28; D gene unclear. CDR3 length: 17 residues. The V end was cut by 7 bases, the J end by 2 bases, with 23 bases between. The germline V gene encodes CDR1 MDHEN and CDR2 SYDVKM.

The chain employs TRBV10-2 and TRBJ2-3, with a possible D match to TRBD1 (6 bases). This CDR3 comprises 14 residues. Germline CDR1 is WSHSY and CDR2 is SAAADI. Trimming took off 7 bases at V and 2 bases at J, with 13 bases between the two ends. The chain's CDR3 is CASNDGGPTDTQYF. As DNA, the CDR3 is TGCGCCAGCAACGATGGGGGCCCCACAGATACGCAGTATTTT.

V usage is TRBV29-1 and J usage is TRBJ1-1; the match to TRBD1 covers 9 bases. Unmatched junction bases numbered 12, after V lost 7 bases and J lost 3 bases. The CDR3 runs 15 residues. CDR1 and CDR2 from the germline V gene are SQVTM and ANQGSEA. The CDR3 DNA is TGCAGCGCCCAACAGGGGGCGAGAGGGGACACTGAAGCTTTCTTT. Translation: CSAQQGARGDTEAFF.

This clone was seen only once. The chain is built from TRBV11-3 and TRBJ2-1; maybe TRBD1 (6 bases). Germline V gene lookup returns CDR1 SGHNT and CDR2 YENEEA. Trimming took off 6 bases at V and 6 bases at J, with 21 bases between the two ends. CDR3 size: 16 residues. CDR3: CASSKRGQGQVNEQFF. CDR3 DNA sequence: TGTGCCAGCAGTAAAAGGGGTCAGGGGCAGGTCAATGAGCAGTTCTTC.

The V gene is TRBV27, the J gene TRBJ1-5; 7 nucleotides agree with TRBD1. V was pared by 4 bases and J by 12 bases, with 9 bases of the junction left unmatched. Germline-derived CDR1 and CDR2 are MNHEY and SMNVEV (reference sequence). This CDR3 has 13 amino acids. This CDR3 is CASSYVRGSLQHF. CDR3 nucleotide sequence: TGTGCCAGCAGTTACGTCAGGGGGTCCCTCCAGCATTTT.

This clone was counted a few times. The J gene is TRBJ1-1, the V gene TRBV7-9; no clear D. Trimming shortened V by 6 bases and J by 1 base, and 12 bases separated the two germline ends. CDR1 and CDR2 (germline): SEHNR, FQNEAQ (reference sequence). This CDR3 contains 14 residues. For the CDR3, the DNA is TGTGCCAGCAGACCATTGTTGGCGAACACTGAAGCTTTCTTT. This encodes CASRPLLANTEAFF.

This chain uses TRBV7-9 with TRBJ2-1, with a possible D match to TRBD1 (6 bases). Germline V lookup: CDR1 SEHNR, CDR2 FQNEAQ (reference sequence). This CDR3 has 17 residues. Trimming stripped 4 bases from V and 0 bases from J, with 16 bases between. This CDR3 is CASSSVQGSSSYNEQFF. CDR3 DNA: TGTGCCAGCAGCTCGGTACAGGGTTCGAGCTCCTACAATGAGCAGTTCTTC.

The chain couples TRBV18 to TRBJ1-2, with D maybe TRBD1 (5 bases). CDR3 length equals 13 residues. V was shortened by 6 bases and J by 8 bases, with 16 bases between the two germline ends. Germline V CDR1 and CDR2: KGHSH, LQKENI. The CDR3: CASSTQGDGGYTF. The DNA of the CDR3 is TGTGCCAGCTCTACCCAGGGAGACGGGGGCTACACCTTC.

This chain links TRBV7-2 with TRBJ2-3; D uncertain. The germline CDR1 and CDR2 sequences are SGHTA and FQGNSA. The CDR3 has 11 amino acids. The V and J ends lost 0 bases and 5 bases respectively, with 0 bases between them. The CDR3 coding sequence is TGTGCCAGCAGCTTAGCAGATACGCAGTATTTT. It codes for CASSLADTQYF.

CDR3 residues: CASSYSGRVNEQYF. DNA of the CDR3: TGTGCCAGCAGCTACTCGGGCAGGGTTAACGAGCAGTACTTC. The chain carries TRBV5-4 and TRBJ2-7; TRBD1 is a possible D gene (5 bases). This CDR3 comprises 14 residues. V was clipped by 3 bases and J by 5 bases, with 15 bases between them. CDR1 is SGHNT and CDR2 is YYREEE in the germline V gene (reference sequence).

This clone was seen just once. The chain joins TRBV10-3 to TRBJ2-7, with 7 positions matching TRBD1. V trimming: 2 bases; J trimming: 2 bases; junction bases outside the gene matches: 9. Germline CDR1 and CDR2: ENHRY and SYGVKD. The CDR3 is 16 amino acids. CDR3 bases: TGTGCCATCAGTGAGCCAATAAGACAGGGTGCCTACGAGCAGTACTTC. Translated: CAISEPIRQGAYEQYF.